Presented here are 9 T cell receptor beta chains from one specimen sequenced in a study of resident and recirculating memory T cells in vitiligo. The table came from immunoSEQ multiplex PCR; TCRdb's copy has only in-frame clones and leaves some out. The sample records approximately 69,000 clones, roughly 92% being singletons. Sequenced sample: blood. The origin of the receptors is a male donor with vitiligo.

The CDR3 DNA sequence: TGTGCCAGCAGTTTAGATCCTAGACCAACCGGGTATGGCTACACCTTC. Translated: CASSLDPRPTGYGYTF. The chain employs TRBV27 and TRBJ1-2; D gene unclear. The germline V gene has CDR1 MNHEY and CDR2 SMNVEV (reference sequence). The CDR3 is made up of 16 amino acids. With 2 bases removed from V and 5 bases from J, the gap between germline ends came to 18 bases.

The chain combines TRBV7-6 with TRBJ2-2; no reliable D call. Germline-derived CDR1 and CDR2 are SGHVS and FNYEAQ. This CDR3 is built from 15 residues. With 4 bases removed from V and 1 base from J, the gap between germline ends came to 10 bases. CDR3 DNA sequence: TGTGCCAGCAGCTCAAATCCCCAGAACACCGGGGAGCTGTTTTTT. Translating it yields CASSSNPQNTGELFF. Together with reference TRBV7-6 and TRBJ2-2, the CDR3 gives the full variable domain: GAGVSQSPRYKVTKRGQDVALRCDPISGHVSLYWYRQALGQGPEFLTYFNYEAQQDKSGLPNDRFSAERPEGSISTLTIQRTEQRDSAMYRCASSSNPQNTGELFFGEGSRLTVL.

The CDR3 region is CASRDGGLTDTQYF. The CDR3 DNA sequence: TGTGCCAGTAGAGACGGGGGGCTTACAGATACGCAGTATTTT. J is TRBJ2-3 and V is TRBV19, with D perhaps TRBD2 (7 bases). CDR1 is LNHDA and CDR2 is SQIVND in the germline V gene (reference sequence). Deletions cut 6 bases from V and 3 bases from J, with 13 bases between. CDR3 length equals 14 residues.

CDR3 region: CASSTQTGTATGELFF. The CDR3 region has the DNA TGTGCCAGTAGTACCCAGACAGGGACGGCCACCGGGGAGCTGTTTTTT. The rearrangement links TRBV19 to TRBJ2-2, with TRBD1 matching over 7 bases. Per germline, CDR1 LNHDA and CDR2 SQIVND (reference sequence). Unmatched junction bases numbered 9, after V lost 4 bases and J lost 4 bases. This CDR3 comprises 16 residues.

V gene TRBV9 combines with J gene TRBJ1-5; D not resolved. The CDR3 contains 15 residues. From germline, CDR1 is SGDLS and CDR2 YYNGEE. With 0 bases removed from V and 0 bases from J, the gap between germline ends came to 7 bases. CDR3 DNA: TGTGCCAGCAGCGTAGACTGGTCTAGCAATCAGCCCCAGCATTTT. This sequence encodes CASSVDWSSNQPQHF.

This chain uses TRBV2 with TRBJ1-1; tentatively, D is TRBD1 (5 bases). This CDR3 region has 13 residues. Trimming shortened V by 3 bases and J by 2 bases, and 7 bases separated the two germline ends. The V gene's germline CDR1 is SNHLY and CDR2 FYNNEI. The CDR3 reads CASSDQGNTEAFF. The CDR3 bases are TGTGCCAGCAGTGACCAGGGTAACACTGAAGCTTTCTTT.

V and J are TRBV9 and TRBJ2-1, with D tentatively TRBD1 (5 bases). Germline values: CDR1 SGDLS, CDR2 YYNGEE. This CDR3 spans 13 amino acids. The V gene lost 1 base and the J gene lost 7 bases, with 9 bases spanning the gap. The CDR3 loop reads CASSVYPGNEQFF. CDR3 DNA: TGTGCCAGCAGCGTATATCCAGGGAATGAGCAGTTCTTC. The whole variable domain, remainder taken from reference TRBV9 and TRBJ2-1, is DSGVTQTPKHLITATGQRVTLRCSPRSGDLSVYWYQQSLDQGLQFLIQYYNGEERAKGNILERFSAQQFPDLHSELNLSSLELGDSALYFCASSVYPGNEQFFGPGTRLTVL.

The J gene is TRBJ1-2, the V gene TRBV5-1; the D gene is possibly TRBD1 (6 bases). Looked up from germline, CDR1 is SGHRS and CDR2 is YFSETQ. V lost 1 base, J lost 5 bases, and 15 bases lay in between. This CDR3 comprises 15 residues. CDR3 residues: CASSLFTGTGYGYTF. The CDR3 bases are TGCGCCAGCAGCTTGTTTACGGGCACAGGGTATGGCTACACCTTC.

This clone was found once. The V and J genes are TRBV2 and TRBJ2-3; a possible D gene is TRBD1 (7 bases). Between the trimmed V and J ends, which lost 2 bases and 8 bases, there was a span of 14 bases. This CDR3 has 14 residues. Germline loops: CDR1 SNHLY, CDR2 FYNNEI. The CDR3 loop is CASSERQGGGTQYF. The CDR3 DNA follows: TGTGCCAGCAGTGAAAGACAGGGAGGAGGTACGCAGTATTTT.